The 29 T cell receptor beta chains given below trace back to one sample, sequenced in a study of siplizumab effects on memory and regulatory T cells. Sequencing used immunoSEQ multiplex PCR; TCRdb keeps in-frame clones, though not all of them. The repertoire includes about 82,000 clones, approximately 88% of them detected once, and around 1.6% sits in the top ten. The specimen sequenced was Tregs sorted from blood. The receptors come from a human donor in good health.

This clone has a single count. The V and J genes are TRBV5-1 and TRBJ1-2, with TRBD1 matching 8 bases. With V trimmed by 3 bases and J by 6 bases, 4 bases remained unmatched. The CDR3 has 13 amino acids. The V gene's germline CDR1 is SGHRS and CDR2 YFSETQ. CDR3 loop: CASSYDRGNGYTF. CDR3 sequence (DNA): TGCGCCAGCAGCTACGACAGGGGAAATGGCTACACCTTC.

This clone was detected once. The J gene is TRBJ2-1, the V gene TRBV29-1; 13 bases map to TRBD2. Germline loops: CDR1 SQVTM, CDR2 ANQGSEA. This CDR3 contains 15 residues. The V segment lost 4 bases and the J segment 4 bases; nucleotides outside the gene matches: 4. CDR3 bases: TGCAGCGTTGCCAGACTAGCGGGGGGTTACAATGAGCAGTTCTTC. This gives the protein CSVARLAGGYNEQFF.

The chain carries TRBV19 and TRBJ1-6, with 7 bases aligning to TRBD1. The CDR3 has 16 amino acids. Germline V gene data show CDR1 as LNHDA and CDR2 as SQIVND (reference sequence). The V gene end was trimmed by 6 bases and the J gene end by 6 bases; junction bases not matched to a gene: 11. The CDR3 region is CASSVRGMGINSPLHF. CDR3 DNA sequence: TGTGCCAGTAGCGTCAGGGGGATGGGCATTAATTCACCCCTCCACTTT.

The V and J genes are TRBV18 and TRBJ1-2; the match to TRBD1 covers 7 bases. The CDR3 contains 15 residues. In germline, CDR1 is KGHSH, CDR2 LQKENI. V lost 6 bases and J lost 5; bases outside the gene matches: 12. This chain's CDR3 is CASSPTGSLRYGYTF. Written as DNA, the CDR3 is TGTGCCAGCTCGCCGACAGGGTCTCTTCGTTATGGCTACACCTTC.

Here the CDR3 reads CSANVETQYF. CDR3 nucleotides: TGCAGTGCTAATGTGGAGACCCAGTACTTC. V and J are TRBV20-1 and TRBJ2-5; D remains unclear. Trimming took 4 bases from V and 5 from J, leaving 5 bases between them. This CDR3 has 10 amino acids. The V gene's germline CDR1 is DFQATT and CDR2 SNEGSKA (reference sequence).

This clone was seen more than once but under ten times. The chain has TRBV28 and TRBJ1-5; D is unresolved. The V end was cut by 7 bases, the J end by 5 bases, with 9 bases between. The CDR3 extends over 12 amino acids. CDR1 and CDR2 from the germline V gene are MDHEN and SYDVKM. CDR3 loop: CASTSWDQPQHF. As DNA, the CDR3 is TGTGCCAGCACATCTTGGGATCAGCCCCAGCATTTT.

For the CDR3, the DNA is TGCAGCGCGGGGTACCCCTACGAGCAGTACTTC. Translated: CSAGYPYEQYF. The chain links TRBV29-1 to TRBJ2-7, with D perhaps TRBD2 (5 bases). Trimming removed 7 bases from V and 2 bases from J, with 9 bases in between. The CDR3 sequence is 11 residues long. Germline CDR1 SQVTM, CDR2 ANQGSEA.

This chain connects TRBV29-1 to TRBJ1-4, with D tentatively TRBD1 (6 bases). The CDR3 totals 12 residues. V was shortened by 7 bases and J by 4 bases, with 10 bases between the two germline ends. Germline CDR1 and CDR2: SQVTM and ANQGSEA. CDR3: CSGGQNNEKLFF. The DNA for the CDR3 is TGCAGCGGCGGACAGAATAATGAAAAACTGTTTTTT.

This chain links TRBV6-1 with TRBJ1-1; 9 nucleotides agree with TRBD1. The CDR3 spans 14 residues. The germline V gene encodes CDR1 MNHNS and CDR2 SASEGT. With V trimmed by 6 bases and J by 5 bases, 7 bases remained unmatched. CDR3 bases: TGTGCCAGCAGATCCACAGGGGGCAGGACTGAAGCTTTCTTT. This encodes CASRSTGGRTEAFF.

The genes are TRBV30 and TRBJ2-4; TRBD2 might be the D (5 bases). Between the trimmed V and J ends, which lost 3 bases and 8 bases, there was a span of 8 bases. The CDR3 runs 11 residues. CDR1 is GTSNPN, CDR2 SVGIG, per germline (reference sequence). The CDR3 DNA follows: TGTGCCTGGAGGCAGGACTACATTCAGTACTTC. Translated, it gives CAWRQDYIQYF.

V and J are TRBV19 and TRBJ1-1; D is uncertain. The CDR3 runs to 16 residues. Germline CDR1 reads LNHDA; CDR2 reads SQIVND (reference sequence). With 9 bases removed from V and 0 bases from J, the gap between germline ends came to 20 bases. CDR3 amino acids: CASRIGSWPLNTEAFF. The CDR3 nucleotides are TGTGCCAGCCGTATAGGGTCATGGCCGTTGAACACTGAAGCTTTCTTT. The whole variable domain, filled in from reference TRBV19 and TRBJ1-1, reads DGGITQSPKYLFRKEGQNVTLSCEQNLNHDAMYWYRQDPGQGLRLIYYSQIVNDFQKGDIAEGYSVSREKKESFPLTVTSAQKNPTAFYLCASRIGSWPLNTEAFFGQGTRLTVV.

This clone was seen at least ten times. The chain recombines TRBV20-1 with TRBJ2-7; D is undetermined. V lost 8 bases, J lost 5 bases, and 13 bases lay in between. This CDR3 has 11 residues. Per the germline V gene, CDR1 is DFQATT and CDR2 is SNEGSKA (reference sequence). This CDR3 reads CSPGTGNEQYF. The CDR3, as DNA: TGCAGTCCGGGCACCGGCAACGAGCAGTACTTC.

The gene calls are TRBV30 and TRBJ1-3; 7 nucleotides agree with TRBD1. Germline V CDR1 and CDR2: GTSNPN, SVGIG (reference sequence). V lost 3 bases and J lost 2; bases outside the gene matches: 4. The CDR3 has 14 residues. CDR3 sequence reads: CAWSVTGTGNTIYF. The CDR3 DNA follows: TGTGCCTGGAGCGTGACAGGGACTGGAAACACCATATATTTT.

The CDR3: CASSLSLAGGPPYEQYF. The DNA for the CDR3 is TGTGCCAGCAGCTTAAGTCTAGCGGGGGGGCCCCCCTACGAGCAGTACTTC. The chain recombines TRBV7-2 with TRBJ2-7; 12 bases fit TRBD2. This CDR3 comprises 17 residues. V was pared by 2 bases and J by 2 bases, with 7 bases of the junction left unmatched. Germline-derived CDR1 and CDR2 are SGHTA and FQGNSA.

Of note for this clone: This CDR3 is also generated by other DNA sequences in the sample. DNA for the CDR3: TGTGCCTGGAGCGCCCAAAACGCGGCGCCCCAGCATTTT. Amino acid sequence: CAWSAQNAAPQHF. This chain connects TRBV30 to TRBJ1-5; D remains ambiguous. Germline CDR1 is GTSNPN and CDR2 is SVGIG (reference sequence). This CDR3 has 13 residues. With 3 bases removed from V and 9 bases from J, the gap between germline ends came to 15 bases.

The rearrangement links TRBV6-5 to TRBJ1-5, with D perhaps TRBD1 (6 bases). Looked up from germline, CDR1 is MNHEY and CDR2 is SVGAGI. This CDR3 spans 14 amino acids. The germline V and J ends were trimmed by 6 bases and 6 bases, with 15 bases remaining between them. CDR3 sequence reads: CASSGTHGSQPQHF. For the CDR3, the DNA is TGTGCCAGCAGCGGGACACATGGATCTCAGCCCCAGCATTTT.

This clone was seen just once. The chain's CDR3 is CASSQDYTPNYGYTF. CDR3 nucleotide sequence: TGCGCCAGCAGCCAAGATTATACGCCAAACTATGGCTACACCTTC. This chain joins TRBV4-3 and TRBJ1-2; D unresolved. Deletions cut 0 bases from V and 2 bases from J, with 10 bases between. CDR3 size: 15 residues. Germline V CDR1 and CDR2: LGHNA, YSLEER.

V is TRBV7-8 and J is TRBJ1-1; D gene uncertain. The CDR3 contains 15 residues. Trimming removed 6 bases from V and 1 base from J, with 15 bases in between. Germline V CDR1 and CDR2: SGHVS, FQNEAQ. The CDR3 loop reads CASSSREVWNTEAFF. The CDR3 DNA sequence: TGTGCCAGCAGTTCCCGGGAGGTTTGGAACACTGAAGCTTTCTTT.

This clone was seen once. The genes are TRBV5-4 and TRBJ2-7, with D maybe TRBD1 (6 bases). Germline values: CDR1 SGHNT, CDR2 YYREEE (reference sequence). The CDR3 extends over 14 amino acids. Trimming took off 3 bases at V and 2 bases at J, with 12 bases between the two ends. CDR3 coding DNA: TGTGCCAGCAGCTCCCGGGACAAGGCCTACGAGCAGTACTTC. It specifies CASSSRDKAYEQYF.

This sequence joins TRBV7-7 and TRBJ1-1; D unclear. This CDR3 has 13 residues. Trimming stripped 2 bases from V and 6 bases from J, with 10 bases between. CDR1 is SSHAT, CDR2 FNYEAQ, per germline (reference sequence). The CDR3 DNA reads as TGTGCCAGCAGCTTAATGCCGGGTTCTGAAGCTTTCTTT. It specifies CASSLMPGSEAFF.

The rearrangement links TRBV10-1 to TRBJ2-1, with 8 positions matching TRBD2. From germline, CDR1 is WNHNN and CDR2 SYGVQD (reference sequence). V was clipped by 11 bases and J by 5 bases; unmatched bases: 11. CDR3 length: 14 residues. CDR3 bases: TGCGCCTCCTCGGGGGGGTCCAACAACAATGAGCAGTTCTTC. Encoded protein: CASSGGSNNNEQFF.

The gene calls are TRBV7-6 and TRBJ1-2, with 7 bases aligning to TRBD1. Unmatched junction bases numbered 9, after V lost 4 bases and J lost 7 bases. The CDR3 runs 14 residues. CDR1 is SGHVS and CDR2 is FNYEAQ in the germline V gene. The CDR3 reads CASSSFRGDSGYTF. The DNA for the CDR3 is TGTGCCAGCAGCTCTTTCAGGGGGGACTCTGGCTACACCTTC. Variable domain in full (rest from reference TRBV7-6 and TRBJ1-2): GAGVSQSPRYKVTKRGQDVALRCDPISGHVSLYWYRQALGQGPEFLTYFNYEAQQDKSGLPNDRFSAERPEGSISTLTIQRTEQRDSAMYRCASSSFRGDSGYTFGSGTRLTVV.

The chain links TRBV11-3 to TRBJ2-7; TRBD2 is a possible D gene (6 bases). The CDR3 length is 13 residues. Trimming cost V 1 base and J 5 bases, with 9 bases left between them. Germline V CDR1 and CDR2: SGHNT, YENEEA. The DNA for the CDR3 is TGTGCCAGCAGCTTAGTGGGACTTGACGAGCAGTACTTC. Translation gives CASSLVGLDEQYF.

This chain connects TRBV7-9 to TRBJ1-2; D uncertain. The CDR3 is 11 amino acids. In germline, CDR1 is SEHNR, CDR2 FQNEAQ (reference sequence). Trimming pared 4 bases from V and 5 bases from J, leaving 5 bases between. CDR3 sequence: CASSSIYGYTF. In nucleotides, the CDR3 is TGTGCCAGCAGCTCGATTTATGGCTACACCTTC.

This clone was recorded many times. The chain carries TRBV2 and TRBJ1-5, with D hard to call. This CDR3 spans 17 amino acids. Germline assignment: CDR1 SNHLY and CDR2 FYNNEI. Trimming pared 4 bases from V and 0 bases from J, leaving 16 bases between. The CDR3 DNA sequence: TGTGCCAGCAGTGGAAAGGGTTCAGGATATAGCAATCAGCCCCAGCATTTT. Translating gives CASSGKGSGYSNQPQHF.

This rearrangement joins TRBV11-2 to TRBJ2-1, with no clear D. The V and J ends lost 8 bases and 2 bases respectively, with 13 bases between them. Per germline, CDR1 SGHAT and CDR2 FQNNGV. This CDR3 spans 14 amino acids. In nucleotides, the CDR3 is TGTGCCAGCTTAAGACCGGCCGCCTACAATGAGCAGTTCTTC. It is translated as CASLRPAAYNEQFF. The variable domain in full, completed from reference TRBV11-2 and TRBJ2-1, reads EAGVAQSPRYKIIEKRQSVAFWCNPISGHATLYWYQQILGQGPKLLIQFQNNGVVDDSQLPKDRFSAERLKGVDSTLKIQPAKLEDSAVYLCASLRPAAYNEQFFGPGTRLTVL.

The V call is TRBV21-1, the J call TRBJ2-3; no check of the table's D call, TRBD1, against the DNA was made. TRBV21-1 is deemed a pseudogene. This CDR3 has 16 residues. The CDR3 loop is CASSTQDRGFPDTQYF. The CDR3, as DNA: TGTGCCAGCAGCACGCAGGACAGGGGTTTCCCGGATACGCAGTATTTT.

The chain combines TRBV7-2 with TRBJ1-2, with unresolved D. CDR3 length equals 13 residues. V was trimmed by 3 bases and J by 1 base, leaving 6 bases between them. CDR1 and CDR2 (germline): SGHTA, FQGNSA. CDR3: CASSFTFNYGYTF. The CDR3 region has the DNA TGTGCCAGCAGCTTCACTTTTAACTATGGCTACACCTTC.

This clone occurred a few times. The V and J genes are TRBV12-5 and TRBJ1-1; D perhaps matches TRBD1 (5 bases). The CDR3 has 16 residues. With 0 bases removed from V and 0 bases from J, the gap between germline ends came to 11 bases. Germline CDR1 and CDR2: LGHNT and FRNRAP. The CDR3 here is CASGLVLTAVNTEAFF. The CDR3 nucleotides read TGTGCTAGTGGTTTGGTACTGACAGCCGTGAACACTGAAGCTTTCTTT.